This entry describes one T cell receptor (beta chain). Its antigen is not identified. Terminally differentiated effector memory CD45RA+ cells were left out of the naive CD8 fraction, which was CD45RO-negative and positively selected for CCR7. This entry belongs to a study of shared clonotypes between healthy human individuals. Study-wide points: About 5% of naive CD4 clonotypes were shared across a handful of donors. Rarefaction curves obtained for sorted subsets showed sequencing incomplete despite large depth. Unshared clonotypes carried lower generation probabilities than those common to all four donors.

Libraries were prepared by immunoSEQ multiplex PCR; TCRdb keeps only in-frame clonotypes and omits some of them. The sample holds millions of clones; less than 95% are singletons and the top ten take about 1.1%. The source material was naive CD8+ T cells sorted from blood. The receptor comes from a man aged 18 to 29 in good health.

The CDR3 bases are TGTGCCAGCAGCTTACATCGCGGGGACGGCTACGAGCAGTACTTC. Translated: CASSLHRGDGYEQYF. The genes are TRBV11-1 and TRBJ2-7; TRBD2 might be the D (6 bases). The germline V gene encodes CDR1 SGHAT and CDR2 FQDESV (reference sequence). CDR3 length equals 15 residues. V was trimmed by 2 bases and J by 3 bases, leaving 14 bases between them.